Each of the 17 T cell receptor beta chains below was sequenced from the same sample in a study of blood T cells in healthy people across ages (dated by TCRdb to 2015 to 2017). The receptor library was made with 5' RACE. This sample was sequenced with an Illumina HiSeq 2500. A second PCR of roughly 7 to 12 cycles was run with a J-beta primer mix and a sample-barcoded 5' primer. TCRdb handled the public reads itself, with Q25 trimming in fastp and clone calling in MiXCR, and kept productive beta chains. When rows share a CDR3 protein, they turn into one entry using the most common DNA and genes. The sample yields about 930,000 distinct CDR3 sequences; 25% to 35% were counted once. The ten largest clones capture roughly 10% of the sample. The sample was also linked to a second study, of T cells of mothers and their children.

Material for sequencing was blood. Every receptor here comes from a middle-aged woman in good health.

The genes are TRBV30 and TRBJ2-4; TRBD1 matches 7 bases. The junction had 1 base not matched to a gene; V was cut back by 1 base and J by 4 bases. The germline gives CDR1 GTSNPN, CDR2 SVGIG (reference sequence). This CDR3 has 13 residues. The CDR3 sequence is CAWSADRKNIQYF. The CDR3 coding sequence is TGTGCCTGGAGTGCGGACAGGAAAAACATTCAGTACTTC.

Concerning this clonotype: The conserved closing phenylalanine or tryptophan is absent in this CDR3, likely reflecting a read error. The V call is TRBV7-9, the J call TRBJ2-1; tentatively, D is TRBD2 (6 bases). Germline V gene data show CDR1 as SEHNR and CDR2 as FQNEAQ (reference sequence). The CDR3 contains 14 residues. CDR3 bases: TGTGCCAGCAGCTTACGGGGGTTACGGGATGACCAGTTCTTA. Protein sequence: CASSLRGLRDDQFL.

This clonotype was seen at least ten times. In DNA, the CDR3 is TGCAGCGTTGCGGGCAATGAGCAGTTCTTC. Encoded protein: CSVAGNEQFF. The V gene is TRBV29-1, the J gene TRBJ2-1; the D is unclear. CDR1 is SQVTM, CDR2 ANQGSEA, per germline. CDR3 length: 10 amino acids. Trimming removed 4 bases from V and 6 bases from J, with 4 bases in between.

A remark on this clonotype: A junction end diverges from the germline sequence, so it may reflect a read error. V is TRBV9 and J is TRBJ2-1, with 7 positions matching TRBD2. Germline values: CDR1 SGDLS, CDR2 YYNGEE. The CDR3 has 13 residues. The CDR3 DNA reads as TGTGCCGGCAGCGTAGCTACGGGAGGTGAGCAGTTCTTC. This gives the protein CAGSVATGGEQFF.

V and J are TRBV28 and TRBJ1-2, with D uncertain. V lost 7 bases and J 5 bases, leaving 11 bases between the germline ends. Per the germline V gene, CDR1 is MDHEN and CDR2 is SYDVKM. CDR3 size: 12 residues. Here the CDR3 DNA reads TGTGCCAGCACCTCCCGGATGTATGGCTACACCTTC. Translated, it gives CASTSRMYGYTF.

This clonotype was seen only a few times. J is TRBJ1-4 and V is TRBV15; TRBD1 might be the D (5 bases). The CDR3 consists of 15 residues. V was pared by 5 bases and J by 8 bases, with 18 bases between. Looked up from germline, CDR1 is LNHNV and CDR2 is YYDKDF (reference sequence). The CDR3 DNA reads TGTGCCACCAGCCGAGTGGTGAACGGGGGGGAAAAACTGTTTTTT. Residues: CATSRVVNGGEKLFF.

V gene TRBV5-1 combines with J gene TRBJ2-3, with D hard to call. The V gene's germline CDR1 is SGHRS and CDR2 YFSETQ. The CDR3 is 14 amino acids. The V end lost 0 bases, the J end lost 6 bases, and 11 bases lay between the germline ends. This CDR3 is CASSLELSWDTQYF. DNA of the CDR3: TGCGCCAGCAGCTTGGAATTATCATGGGATACGCAGTATTTT. The whole variable domain, filled in from reference TRBV5-1 and TRBJ2-3, reads KAGVTQTPRYLIKTRGQQVTLSCSPISGHRSVSWYQQTPGQGLQFLFEYFSETQRNKGNFPGRFSGRQFSNSRSEMNVSTLELGDSALYLCASSLELSWDTQYFGPGTRLTVL.

This clonotype was counted many times. The chain joins TRBV12-3 or TRBV12-4 to TRBJ2-4; D perhaps matches TRBD2 (6 bases). The V and J ends lost 5 bases and 4 bases respectively, with 12 bases between them. There are 14 residues in the CDR3. CDR3 sequence: CASSLLGTKNIQYF. DNA of the CDR3: TGTGCCAGCAGTCTGCTCGGGACTAAAAACATTCAGTACTTC.

This clonotype was seen at least ten times. The J gene is TRBJ2-7, the V gene TRBV7-2, with TRBD1 matching 9 bases. The germline CDR1 and CDR2 sequences are SGHTA and FQGNSA. The CDR3 length is 18 residues. The V and J ends lost 5 bases and 2 bases, in that order; junction bases with no gene match: 16. For the CDR3, the DNA is TGTGCCAGCAGCCTTGTGTCTGTTCCGGGACAGGGAACCTACGAGCAGTACTTC. It codes for CASSLVSVPGQGTYEQYF.

This clonotype was found many times. The CDR3 region has the DNA TGCGCCAGCAGATATAGCGGGGGGGCTTTGAAGAAAGAGACCCAGTACTTC. Translated, it gives CASRYSGGALKKETQYF. The chain is built from TRBV4-1 and TRBJ2-5; 11 bases are a match to TRBD2. This CDR3 has 17 amino acids. The trim removed 6 bases at V and 3 bases at J, leaving 12 bases unmatched. The germline gives CDR1 MGHRA, CDR2 YSYEKL.

This chain links TRBV4-2 with TRBJ2-3; a weak D match, TRBD1 (5 bases). Germline lookup yields CDR1 LGHNA and CDR2 YNFKEQ. With 0 bases removed from V and 0 bases from J, the gap between germline ends came to 10 bases. This CDR3 is 16 amino acids long. The CDR3: CASSQEMGRSTDTQYF. In DNA form, the CDR3 reads TGTGCCAGCAGCCAAGAAATGGGGCGCAGCACAGATACGCAGTATTTT.

The chain links TRBV5-1 to TRBJ2-1; weak D call: TRBD2 (6 bases). Per the germline V gene, CDR1 is SGHRS and CDR2 is YFSETQ. Trimming shortened V by 2 bases and J by 8 bases, and 14 bases separated the two germline ends. This CDR3 comprises 14 residues. In DNA, the CDR3 is TGCGCCAGCAGCTTAAGGCGGGGCCCCCATGAGCAGTTCTTC. It translates to CASSLRRGPHEQFF. Supplemented by reference TRBV5-1 and TRBJ2-1, the full variable domain reads KAGVTQTPRYLIKTRGQQVTLSCSPISGHRSVSWYQQTPGQGLQFLFEYFSETQRNKGNFPGRFSGRQFSNSRSEMNVSTLELGDSALYLCASSLRRGPHEQFFGPGTRLTVL.

V and J are TRBV28 and TRBJ2-7; 10 bases line up with TRBD2. With V trimmed by 3 bases and J by 7 bases, 15 bases remained unmatched. This CDR3 spans 17 amino acids. Germline assignment: CDR1 MDHEN and CDR2 SYDVKM. In DNA form, the CDR3 reads TGTGCCAGCAGTTTTTTCGGGCTAGCGGGGGTCTACAATGAGCAGTACTTC. The encoded protein is CASSFFGLAGVYNEQYF.

This clonotype was counted at least ten times. The gene calls are TRBV25-1 and TRBJ2-7, with D perhaps TRBD2 (6 bases). Germline CDR1 reads MGHDK; CDR2 reads SYGVNS. This CDR3 has 15 residues. The germline V and J ends were trimmed by 1 base and 0 bases, with 10 bases remaining between them. CDR3 amino acids: CASSEFGGSSYEQYF. The CDR3 bases are TGTGCCAGCAGTGAATTTGGGGGGTCCTCCTACGAGCAGTACTTC.

The sample holds many counts of this clonotype. Here the CDR3 DNA reads TGTGCCAGCAGCCCCACAGGTATAGGTGGGGCCAACGTCCTGACTTTC. It is translated as CASSPTGIGGANVLTF. V usage is TRBV2 and J usage is TRBJ2-6; D might be TRBD1 (5 bases). The CDR3 has 16 residues. Trimming removed 6 bases from V and 3 bases from J, with 15 bases in between. Germline loops: CDR1 SNHLY, CDR2 FYNNEI.

This chain connects TRBV10-3 to TRBJ2-7; unclear D gene. V lost 6 bases to trimming and J lost 1 base, with 10 bases between them. The CDR3 loop spans 13 amino acids. Germline CDR1 reads ENHRY; CDR2 reads SYGVKD. The CDR3 reads CAIRDLQSYEQYF. The CDR3, as DNA: TGTGCCATCAGGGATCTACAGTCCTACGAGCAGTACTTC.

This clonotype has a count of ten or more. The chain has TRBV7-9 and TRBJ2-3; no definite D call. The CDR3 contains 13 residues. Germline assignment: CDR1 SEHNR and CDR2 FQNEAQ (reference sequence). With 5 bases removed from V and 3 bases from J, the gap between germline ends came to 9 bases. CDR3 nucleotide sequence: TGTGCCAGCAGCCCGGCGGCAACAGATACGCAGTATTTT. Protein: CASSPAATDTQYF.